Listed here are 19 T cell receptor beta chains from one sample, sequenced in a study of blood T cell repertoires in COVID-19. Measured with immunoSEQ multiplex PCR; TCRdb has only the in-frame clones, and not every one. Counted here are some 300,000 clones, over 85% occurring once; the ten biggest clones make up 2.9%. Sequenced: PBMCs or T cells enriched from blood (not recorded which). The origin of the receptors is a woman aged 50 to 60 who had been exposed to COVID-19.

The chain joins TRBV19 to TRBJ1-2, with 7 bases lining up with TRBD1. This CDR3 is built from 12 residues. Trimming cost V 6 bases and J 8 bases; bases outside gene matches: 6. In germline, CDR1 is LNHDA, CDR2 SQIVND (reference sequence). The CDR3 reads CASSPRTGGYTF. The DNA for the CDR3 is TGTGCCAGTAGCCCGAGGACAGGCGGCTACACCTTC.

V and J are TRBV28 and TRBJ2-6, with TRBD1 matching 7 bases. Germline CDR1 and CDR2: MDHEN and SYDVKM. J gave up 0 bases and V 5 bases, and 7 bases lay outside the gene matches. The CDR3 has 17 residues. The CDR3: CASSLSGGPSGANVLTF. The DNA of the CDR3 is TGTGCCAGCAGTCTTTCAGGGGGACCCTCTGGGGCCAACGTCCTGACTTTC.

In this sample, this clone turned up a few times. This chain connects TRBV4-1 to TRBJ1-2, with D possibly TRBD1 on 5 matching bases. Per the germline V gene, CDR1 is MGHRA and CDR2 is YSYEKL. V was pared by 1 base and J by 5 bases, with 11 bases between. The CDR3 consists of 14 residues. The CDR3 spells CASSQVEAGYGYTF. The CDR3 DNA is TGCGCCAGCAGCCAAGTGGAAGCAGGGTATGGCTACACCTTC.

The V call is TRBV6-1, the J call TRBJ2-2, with a possible D match to TRBD1 (6 bases). Trimming cost V 3 bases and J 5 bases, with 19 bases left between them. CDR1 is MNHNS, CDR2 SASEGT, per germline. The CDR3 consists of 17 residues. The CDR3 bases are TGTGCCAGCAGTGATGGCCCGACAGGACTGGTGACCGGGGAGCTGTTTTTT. It encodes CASSDGPTGLVTGELFF.

This chain uses TRBV20-1 with TRBJ2-7; D is possibly TRBD1 (5 bases). Germline lookup yields CDR1 DFQATT and CDR2 SNEGSKA (reference sequence). V shed 3 bases and J shed 0 bases, with 12 bases lying between them. The length of the CDR3 is 14 residues. The CDR3 DNA follows: TGCAGTGCTAGTACGCAGGGATTCTCCTACGAGCAGTACTTC. Translating it yields CSASTQGFSYEQYF.

This clone was observed a single time. V gene TRBV12-3 or TRBV12-4 combines with J gene TRBJ1-1; 7 nucleotides align to TRBD1. The CDR3 sequence is 13 residues long. Germline trimming cut 5 bases from V and 4 bases from J; bases unmatched to any gene: 4. The CDR3: CASSPRQGTEAFF. CDR3 DNA sequence: TGTGCCAGCAGTCCAAGACAGGGCACTGAAGCTTTCTTT.

The V and J genes are TRBV4-2 and TRBJ2-5, with 9 nucleotides matching TRBD2. CDR3 length equals 15 residues. Trimming took 2 bases from V and 2 from J; bases not matched to a gene: 3. Germline V gives CDR1 LGHNA, CDR2 YNFKEQ. The CDR3 reads CASSQFSGGQETQYF. The CDR3 nucleotides read TGTGCCAGCAGCCAATTTAGCGGGGGACAAGAGACCCAGTACTTC.

This chain connects TRBV16 to TRBJ2-1; TRBD1 might be the D (5 bases). The CDR3 runs to 15 residues. Per the germline V gene, CDR1 is KGHSY and CDR2 is FQNENV. Trimming took 1 base from V and 6 from J, leaving 13 bases between them. This CDR3 reads CASSQYGQGINEQFF. DNA for the CDR3: TGTGCCAGCAGCCAATACGGGCAGGGTATCAATGAGCAGTTCTTC. Full variable domain (outside the CDR3, taken from reference TRBV16 and TRBJ2-1): GEEVAQTPKHLVRGEGQKAKLYCAPIKGHSYVFWYQQVLKNEFKFLISFQNENVFDETGMPKERFSAKCLPNSPCSLEIQATKLEDSAVYFCASSQYGQGINEQFFGPGTRLTVL.

The chain combines TRBV5-1 with TRBJ2-2; 7 positions agree with TRBD1. V lost 3 bases, J lost 0 bases, and 2 bases stayed unmatched. The CDR3 is 15 amino acids. Germline assignment: CDR1 SGHRS and CDR2 YFSETQ. This chain's CDR3 is CASSYDRANTGELFF. The DNA for the CDR3 is TGCGCCAGCAGCTACGACAGGGCGAACACCGGGGAGCTGTTTTTT.

The V call is TRBV4-1, the J call TRBJ2-4; D unresolved. The CDR3 is made up of 15 amino acids. Germline V CDR1 and CDR2: MGHRA, YSYEKL. Trimming took 0 bases from V and 6 from J, leaving 12 bases between them. The CDR3 reads CASSQDYGGSNIQYF. The CDR3 nucleotides read TGCGCCAGCAGCCAAGATTACGGCGGCTCAAACATTCAGTACTTC.

V is TRBV2 and J is TRBJ1-2; D not resolved. Germline CDR1 and CDR2: SNHLY and FYNNEI. The CDR3 has 11 amino acids. Trimming took off 8 bases at V and 4 bases at J, with 8 bases between the two ends. CDR3 in amino acids: CASVSGYGYTF. The CDR3 bases are TGTGCCAGCGTATCGGGCTATGGCTACACCTTC.

For this clone: This sample also contains other DNA sequences that code for the same CDR3. The V call is TRBV28, the J call TRBJ1-2, with D perhaps TRBD1 (5 bases). CDR1 MDHEN and CDR2 SYDVKM come from the germline V gene. Trimming shortened V by 6 bases and J by 8 bases, and 10 bases separated the two germline ends. There are 11 residues in the CDR3. CDR3 protein: CASSRGAGYTF. The CDR3 region has the DNA TGTGCCAGCAGCCGCGGGGCCGGCTACACCTTC.

The CDR3 DNA reads TGTGCCAGCAGGGAGGACCCGAACACTGAAGCTTTCTTT. Translated: CASREDPNTEAFF. The rearrangement uses TRBV28 and TRBJ1-1, with no clear D. V was clipped by 6 bases and J by 1 base, with 9 bases between them. Germline lookup yields CDR1 MDHEN and CDR2 SYDVKM. This CDR3 contains 13 residues.

The chain links TRBV5-1 to TRBJ2-1, with TRBD2 matching 11 bases. Germline V gene sequence: CDR1 SGHRS, CDR2 YFSETQ. V gave up 1 base and J gave up 1 base; unmatched junction bases: 10. The CDR3 runs to 19 residues. The DNA of the CDR3 is TGCGCCAGCAGCTTGACGTTTAGCGGGGGGGCTATGTCCTACAATGAGCAGTTCTTC. Protein product: CASSLTFSGGAMSYNEQFF.

V usage is TRBV19 and J usage is TRBJ1-2, with TRBD1 matching 7 bases. From germline, CDR1 is LNHDA and CDR2 SQIVND (reference sequence). Trimming at V came to 5 bases and at J to 4 bases, leaving 10 bases not matched to a gene. The CDR3 has 15 amino acids. The CDR3 DNA reads TGTGCCAGTAGTCCATGGACAGGCTCGGGCTATGGCTACACCTTC. This sequence encodes CASSPWTGSGYGYTF.

V is TRBV27 and J is TRBJ2-7, with TRBD1 as a possible D gene (6 bases). The germline CDR1 and CDR2 sequences are MNHEY and SMNVEV (reference sequence). This CDR3 region has 13 residues. Deletions cut 6 bases from V and 5 bases from J, with 14 bases between. This CDR3 reads CASSHTGNNEQYF. The CDR3 DNA follows: TGTGCCAGCAGCCATACAGGGAACAACGAGCAGTACTTC.

The CDR3 spells CASSPRDRAATNEKLFF. The CDR3 DNA reads TGTGCCAGCAGTCCACGGGACAGGGCTGCAACTAATGAAAAACTGTTTTTT. The V call is TRBV28, the J call TRBJ1-4; 9 bases are a match to TRBD1. This CDR3 spans 17 amino acids. V trimming: 5 bases; J trimming: 0 bases; junction bases outside the gene matches: 7. Germline CDR1 is MDHEN and CDR2 is SYDVKM.

The J gene is TRBJ1-3, the V gene TRBV27; D is undetermined. V was cut by 4 bases and J by 6 bases, with 16 bases left in between. The CDR3 spans 15 residues. Germline loops: CDR1 MNHEY, CDR2 SMNVEV (reference sequence). For the CDR3, the DNA is TGTGCCAGCAGTTCTCGAGGGCGTGTAGAAAACACCATATATTTT. It encodes CASSSRGRVENTIYF.

This clone was seen a few times. The rearrangement joins TRBV7-8 to TRBJ1-2; no firm D call. The CDR3 is 13 residues long. In germline, CDR1 is SGHVS, CDR2 FQNEAQ. Trimming shortened V by 5 bases and J by 4 bases, and 11 bases separated the two germline ends. Written as DNA, the CDR3 is TGTGCCAGCAGCCCTAGCCTGTCCTATGGCTACACCTTC. Its translation: CASSPSLSYGYTF.